Following are 8 T cell receptor beta chains from one sample sequenced in a study of Tregs in tolerant kidney transplant recipients. Generated by immunoSEQ multiplex PCR, the TCRdb table keeps only in-frame clones and is missing some. The table lists about 73,000 clones, approximately 90% of them singletons, with approximately 0.35% in the top ten. The sequencing used Tregs from blood, collected before the transplant. These receptors all come from a human donor who received a combined kidney and bone marrow transplant.

The V call is TRBV27, the J call TRBJ2-5, with D tentatively TRBD1 (7 bases). V dropped 2 bases and J dropped 5 bases, with 15 bases sitting between them. Germline loops: CDR1 MNHEY, CDR2 SMNVEV (reference sequence). CDR3 length: 15 residues. As DNA, the CDR3 is TGTGCCAGCAGTTTAAGCCGCCAGGGGGGTGAGACCCAGTACTTC. This codes for CASSLSRQGGETQYF.

The rearrangement links TRBV11-2 to TRBJ2-7, with 9 bases matching TRBD2. The CDR3 length is 17 residues. J was trimmed by 3 bases and V by 1 base; bases with no gene match: 10. CDR1 is SGHAT, CDR2 FQNNGV, per germline. The CDR3 here is CASSLATSGPSDYEQYF. DNA of the CDR3: TGTGCCAGCAGCTTAGCTACTAGCGGGCCTAGCGACTACGAGCAGTACTTC.

This chain connects TRBV5-4 to TRBJ2-5; D is ambiguous. V dropped 4 bases and J dropped 5 bases, with 15 bases sitting between them. Per germline, CDR1 SGHNT and CDR2 YYREEE (reference sequence). This CDR3 has 14 amino acids. CDR3 sequence: CASSQPAARETQYF. CDR3 sequence (DNA): TGTGCCAGCAGCCAACCGGCAGCACGGGAGACCCAGTACTTC.

The chain employs TRBV10-3 and TRBJ2-2; D is undetermined. This CDR3 is built from 18 residues. With 3 bases removed from V and 6 bases from J, the gap between germline ends came to 23 bases. In germline, CDR1 is ENHRY, CDR2 SYGVKD. DNA of the CDR3: TGTGCCATCAGTGATACAAGTGGGATCGGAATTGGGGCCGGGGAGCTGTTTTTT. This gives the protein CAISDTSGIGIGAGELFF.

This chain connects TRBV5-4 to TRBJ2-5; D not certain. Germline CDR1 and CDR2: SGHNT and YYREEE (reference sequence). Trimming pared 1 base from V and 0 bases from J, leaving 7 bases between. This CDR3 is 14 amino acids long. The CDR3: CASSLKTYQETQYF. The CDR3 DNA follows: TGTGCCAGCAGCTTGAAGACGTACCAAGAGACCCAGTACTTC.

V usage is TRBV30 and J usage is TRBJ1-2; no clear D. The CDR3 loop spans 12 amino acids. The germline V and J ends were trimmed by 2 bases and 3 bases, with 7 bases remaining between them. Germline assignment: CDR1 GTSNPN and CDR2 SVGIG (reference sequence). The CDR3, as DNA: TGTGCCTGGAGTAGCACAGACTATGGCTACACCTTC. As protein: CAWSSTDYGYTF.

The rearrangement uses TRBV2 and TRBJ1-2, with D perhaps matching TRBD1 (6 bases). There are 15 residues in the CDR3. Trimming left V 6 bases short and J 6 bases short, with 20 bases between. Germline CDR1 SNHLY, CDR2 FYNNEI. The CDR3 DNA follows: TGTGCCAGCAGCCCTGGGGGGGCTGGAGTAAATGGCTACACCTTC. This gives the protein CASSPGGAGVNGYTF.

The V and J genes are TRBV2 and TRBJ1-5, with D unresolved. CDR3 size: 13 residues. Germline V gene lookup returns CDR1 SNHLY and CDR2 FYNNEI. The V end was cut by 7 bases, the J end by 0 bases, with 7 bases between. CDR3 sequence: CASNEYSNQPQHF. For the CDR3, the DNA is TGTGCCAGCAACGAGTATAGCAATCAGCCCCAGCATTTT.